These 15 T cell receptor beta chains originate from one sample sequenced in a study of shared clonotypes between healthy human individuals (dated by TCRdb to 2020 to 2021). Preparation of the library involved the immunoSEQ multiplex PCR assay. Not all clones reach the TCRdb copy of this immuneACCESS table, which keeps in-frame sequences only. Checked studies attribute under half of the gap to unresolved V genes and leave the rest unexplained. For this sample there are roughly 2 million clones; around 95% appear just once. The ten top clones hold 0.13% of the sample. Source material: naive CD4+ T cells sorted from blood. The cell subset or site label here, explained by the study, means: CD45RA+ positively selected. The receptors come from a man between 18 and 29 years old in good health.

V usage is TRBV21-1 and J usage is TRBJ2-5; no DNA check was done on the table's D call, TRBD1. TRBV21-1 is marked as a pseudogene. The CDR3 contains 14 residues. CDR3 DNA: TGTGCCAGCTACCGGGTAGGGGATTTAGAGACCCAGTACTTC. Residues: CASYRVGDLETQYF.

This chain uses TRBV5-1 with TRBJ2-5; maybe TRBD2 (5 bases). The germline V and J ends were trimmed by 4 bases and 5 bases, with 12 bases remaining between them. There are 13 residues in the CDR3. Germline values: CDR1 SGHRS, CDR2 YFSETQ. CDR3 amino acids: CASSRGYRETQYF. Here the CDR3 DNA reads TGCGCCAGCAGCCGGGGATATCGGGAGACCCAGTACTTC.

The chain links TRBV30 to TRBJ2-6; D is possibly TRBD1 (5 bases). Trimming left V 3 bases short and J 2 bases short, with 8 bases between. The CDR3 is 14 residues long. Germline V gives CDR1 GTSNPN, CDR2 SVGIG (reference sequence). The CDR3 loop reads CAWRKGPGANVLTF. The CDR3 coding sequence is TGTGCCTGGAGGAAGGGGCCTGGGGCCAACGTCCTGACTTTC.

This rearrangement joins TRBV7-2 to TRBJ2-4; TRBD2 agrees at 15 bases. CDR3 length: 16 residues. The ends lost 5 bases at V and 5 bases at J; junction bases unmatched: 4. Germline V gene data show CDR1 as SGHTA and CDR2 as FQGNSA. DNA for the CDR3: TGTGCCAGCAGCAACGGACTAGCGGGAGGGGAAAACATTCAGTACTTC. Amino acids: CASSNGLAGGENIQYF.

The gene calls are TRBV19 and TRBJ1-1; D is undetermined. The V and J ends lost 4 bases and 1 base respectively, with 7 bases between them. Germline-derived CDR1 and CDR2 are LNHDA and SQIVND (reference sequence). The CDR3 runs 13 residues. CDR3 protein: CASSTGRNTEAFF. CDR3 bases: TGTGCCAGTAGTACGGGGAGGAACACTGAAGCTTTCTTT.

This sequence joins TRBV4-2 and TRBJ2-1; D gene unclear. Germline-derived CDR1 and CDR2 are LGHNA and YNFKEQ. V lost 0 bases and J lost 5, with 8 bases in between. CDR3 size: 14 residues. The CDR3 nucleotides are TGTGCCAGCAGCCAAGATGCCGGAGACAATGAGCAGTTCTTC. Translating it yields CASSQDAGDNEQFF.

The chain combines TRBV5-1 with TRBJ1-1; D gene uncertain. Germline V lookup: CDR1 SGHRS, CDR2 YFSETQ. CDR3 length: 15 residues. Between the trimmed V and J ends, which lost 3 bases and 1 base, there was a span of 13 bases. The CDR3 coding sequence is TGCGCCAGCAGCTCGACATTCGGGCGGAACACTGAAGCTTTCTTT. This gives the protein CASSSTFGRNTEAFF.

This chain joins TRBV7-6 and TRBJ2-7; 13 nucleotides line up with TRBD2. V shed 5 bases, J shed 6 bases, and the junction held 7 bases outside the gene matches. This CDR3 spans 15 amino acids. Germline CDR1 SGHVS, CDR2 FNYEAQ. The DNA for the CDR3 is TGTGCCAGCAGCCAGGGACTAGCGGGAACGAGCGAGCAGTACTTC. It translates to CASSQGLAGTSEQYF.

This chain joins TRBV27 and TRBJ2-1; D remains unclear. Looked up from germline, CDR1 is MNHEY and CDR2 is SMNVEV (reference sequence). The V end lost 4 bases, the J end lost 8 bases, and 15 bases lay between the germline ends. The CDR3 covers 14 residues. In DNA, the CDR3 is TGTGCCAGCAGTTCGTCCCCCCGGTTGTATGAGCAGTTCTTC. This gives the protein CASSSSPRLYEQFF.

The chain combines TRBV4-1 with TRBJ1-4; 9 nucleotides align to TRBD1. The CDR3 is 15 residues long. CDR1 and CDR2 from the germline V gene are MGHRA and YSYEKL. Trimming removed 3 bases from V and 2 bases from J; junction bases left unmatched: 1. The DNA of the CDR3 is TGCGCCAGCAGCCAGACAGGGGGGACTAATGAAAAACTGTTTTTT. Translated: CASSQTGGTNEKLFF.

This sequence joins TRBV30 and TRBJ1-2, with 7 bases lining up with TRBD1. V was clipped by 3 bases and J by 8 bases; unmatched bases: 9. The length of the CDR3 is 13 residues. Germline-derived CDR1 and CDR2 are GTSNPN and SVGIG (reference sequence). This CDR3 is CAWSPDRKTGYTF. The CDR3 DNA sequence: TGTGCCTGGAGCCCGGACAGGAAGACGGGCTACACCTTC. The full variable domain, its missing parts supplied by reference TRBV30 and TRBJ1-2, is SQTIHQWPATLVQPVGSPLSLECTVEGTSNPNLYWYRQAAGRGLQLLFYSVGIGQISSEVPQNLSASRPQDRQFILSSKKLLLSDSGFYLCAWSPDRKTGYTFGSGTRLTVV.

This clone appeared a single time. J is TRBJ1-4 and V is TRBV11-2; TRBD1 agrees at 7 bases. Germline CDR1 is SGHAT and CDR2 is FQNNGV. The CDR3 extends over 15 amino acids. V lost 6 bases and J lost 7; bases outside the gene matches: 11. The CDR3 nucleotides read TGTGCCAGCAGTCCAATCCGACAGGGTCCTGAAAAACTGTTTTTT. Its translation: CASSPIRQGPEKLFF.

Remarks on this clone: This CDR3 is also generated by other DNA sequences in the sample. The chain carries TRBV10-3 and TRBJ1-1, with 7 bases aligning to TRBD1. J was trimmed by 1 base and V by 6 bases; bases with no gene match: 5. The CDR3 runs 14 residues. Germline values: CDR1 ENHRY, CDR2 SYGVKD. DNA for the CDR3: TGTGCCATCAGCCCGCAGGGGGGGAACACTGAAGCTTTCTTT. Its translation: CAISPQGGNTEAFF.

The chain has TRBV6-1 and TRBJ2-3, with 8 bases fitting TRBD2. The CDR3 length is 17 residues. V was clipped by 1 base and J by 5 bases; unmatched bases: 11. CDR1 is MNHNS and CDR2 is SASEGT in the germline V gene. The chain's CDR3 is CASSEVRSGSGIDTQYF. CDR3 bases: TGTGCCAGCAGTGAAGTACGGAGCGGGAGTGGGATAGATACGCAGTATTTT.

As regards this clone: This could be a read error, since a much larger clone is one nucleotide away. The same CDR3 arises from other DNA sequences in this sample as well. This chain connects TRBV30 to TRBJ1-1; no definite D call. V gave up 0 bases and J gave up 4 bases, with 3 bases separating them. There are 11 residues in the CDR3. Germline V gene sequence: CDR1 GTSNPN, CDR2 SVGIG (reference sequence). This CDR3 reads CAWSVITEAFF. The CDR3 coding sequence is TGTGCCTGGAGTGTAATCACTGAAGCTTTCTTT. Full variable domain (remainder filled in from reference TRBV30 and TRBJ1-1): SQTIHQWPATLVQPVGSPLSLECTVEGTSNPNLYWYRQAAGRGLQLLFYSVGIGQISSEVPQNLSASRPQDRQFILSSKKLLLSDSGFYLCAWSVITEAFFGQGTRLTVV.